These T cell receptor beta chains were read from a single sample in a study of T-cell memory formation after mild COVID-19. TCRdb ran MiXCR on the 5' RACE reads and lists one entry per CDR3 protein. The sample has some 350,000 distinct CDR3 sequences; less than 20% are singletons. Sequenced: PBMCs or a T cell subset sorted from them (not recorded which). The receptors originated from a man aged 18 to 29 who had mild COVID-19 (a few samples of this study predate the infection). Cell type and time point are not known. The CDR3 runs from the conserved cysteine through the conserved F or W.

V: TRBV6-6
J: TRBJ2-3
CDR3: CASSRLAGTTTDTQYF

V: TRBV5-1
J: TRBJ2-1
CDR3: CASSPSGYSYNEQFF

V: TRBV2
J: TRBJ2-5
CDR3: CASSARGYQETQYF

V: TRBV7-3
J: TRBJ2-4
CDR3: CASSPGTGGKNIQYF

V: TRBV28
J: TRBJ2-3
CDR3: CASSSFDTQYF

V: TRBV19
J: TRBJ2-4
CDR3: CASSIPRLLAKNIQYF

V: TRBV28
J: TRBJ1-2
CDR3: CASTPVGKGYTF

V: TRBV15
J: TRBJ2-4
CDR3: CATSTGLAKNIQYF

V: TRBV20-1
J: TRBJ1-4
CDR3: CSASHRGFEKLFF

V: TRBV3-1
J: TRBJ1-5
CDR3: CASSQDGVQPQHF

V: TRBV15
J: TRBJ2-7
CDR3: CATSSLVAGVSYEQYF

V: TRBV7-2
J: TRBJ2-5
CDR3: CASSFSQAQETQYF

V: TRBV4-2
J: TRBJ1-2
CDR3: CASSQGAGEYGYTF

V: TRBV28
J: TRBJ1-2
CDR3: CASSFSGVLGGYTF

V: TRBV28
J: TRBJ2-5
CDR3: CASSNPTSERETQYF

V: TRBV2
J: TRBJ1-1
CDR3: CASIGEDRVNTEAFF

V: TRBV7-2
J: TRBJ1-3
CDR3: CASSLGDGSLGNTIYF

V: TRBV20-1
J: TRBJ2-7
CDR3: CSARGRQGPDHEQYF

V: TRBV9
J: TRBJ2-5
CDR3: CASSVDEGELETQYF

V: TRBV6-2/TRBV6-3
J: TRBJ1-1
CDR3: CASSYTGRERTEAFF

V: TRBV6-2/TRBV6-3
J: TRBJ1-5
CDR3: CASSYGTSNQPQHF

V: TRBV11-2
J: TRBJ2-7
CDR3: CASCVAGSCYEQYF

V: TRBV5-1
J: TRBJ1-1
CDR3: CASSLEGVGEMNTEAFF

V: TRBV11-2
J: TRBJ2-1
CDR3: CASSEPSSYNEQFF

V: TRBV25-1
J: TRBJ1-2
CDR3: CASSERGPTVQGWRVGYTF

V: TRBV7-2
J: TRBJ1-3
CDR3: CASSPWGSTGNTIYF

V: TRBV5-1
J: TRBJ2-5
CDR3: CASRPARGLDETQYF

V: TRBV12-3/TRBV12-4
J: TRBJ2-3
CDR3: CASSPRFADTQYF

V: TRBV12-3/TRBV12-4
J: TRBJ2-1
CDR3: CASSVSGGLYNEQFF

V: TRBV12-5
J: TRBJ2-3
CDR3: CASGQPGQGGDTQYF

V: TRBV4-1
J: TRBJ1-3
CDR3: CASSQVSVQGFSGNTIYF

V: TRBV7-9
J: TRBJ1-1
CDR3: CASCPPHLGHTEAFF

V: TRBV4-3
J: TRBJ1-4
CDR3: CASSSRGRRATNEKLFF

V: TRBV12-3/TRBV12-4
J: TRBJ1-5
CDR3: CASSMTGVGQPQHF

V: TRBV4-1
J: TRBJ2-1
CDR3: CASSLTLAGRGDEQFF

V: TRBV7-3
J: TRBJ2-2
CDR3: CASSPRVTVTTNTGELFF

V: TRBV4-3
J: TRBJ2-3
CDR3: CASSPLERGGPDTQYF

V: TRBV30
J: TRBJ2-7
CDR3: CAWSGGMNKRGATYEQYF

V: TRBV7-2
J: TRBJ1-5
CDR3: CASSLNNGYSNQPQHF

V: TRBV12-3/TRBV12-4
J: TRBJ2-2
CDR3: CASSLGRENTGELFF

V: TRBV25-1
J: TRBJ1-2
CDR3: CASRDPGSSYGYTF

V: TRBV20-1
J: -
CDR3: CSADRGSQETQYF

V: TRBV2
J: TRBJ1-5
CDR3: CASSVRQGAGSNQPQHF

V: TRBV20-1
J: TRBJ2-1
CDR3: CSARSLAGGQYNEQFF

V: TRBV6-5
J: TRBJ1-2
CDR3: CASRSGTGPLPFRDYGYTF

V: TRBV6-5
J: TRBJ2-3
CDR3: CASTTRGGTGTTTQYF

V: TRBV5-1
J: TRBJ2-5
CDR3: CASSLVGAGGRETQYF

V: TRBV20-1
J: TRBJ1-2
CDR3: CSARADPNYGYTF